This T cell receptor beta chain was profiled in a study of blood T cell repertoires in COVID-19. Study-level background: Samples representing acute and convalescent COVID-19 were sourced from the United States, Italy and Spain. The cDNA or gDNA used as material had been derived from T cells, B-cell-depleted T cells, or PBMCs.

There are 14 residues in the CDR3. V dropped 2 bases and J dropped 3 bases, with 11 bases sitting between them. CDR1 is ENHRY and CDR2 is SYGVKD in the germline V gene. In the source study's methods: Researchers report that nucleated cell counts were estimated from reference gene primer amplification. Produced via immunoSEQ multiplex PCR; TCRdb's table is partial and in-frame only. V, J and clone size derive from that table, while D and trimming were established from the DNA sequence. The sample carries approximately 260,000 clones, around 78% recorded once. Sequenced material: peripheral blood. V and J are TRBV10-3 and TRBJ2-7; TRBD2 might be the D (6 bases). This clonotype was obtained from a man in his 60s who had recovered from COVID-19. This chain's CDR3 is CAISEEWRGYEQYF. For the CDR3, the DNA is TGTGCCATCAGTGAGGAGTGGCGGGGCTACGAGCAGTACTTC.